The entry below describes one T cell receptor beta chain. Its antigen remains unknown. The data were taken from a study of T cell clonotyping in hematopoietic cell transplantation. Points from the study as a whole: Few recipient clonotypes overlapped donors; over 95% were de novo at given depth.

The data were produced by immunoSEQ multiplex PCR, yet TCRdb's version contains in-frame clones alone and is incomplete. There are roughly 13,000 clones in the sample; over 95% occur only once, and around 4.2% lies in the top ten. There are 15 residues in the CDR3. Per the germline V gene, CDR1 is SGHDT and CDR2 is YYEEEE. V dropped 2 bases and J dropped 3 bases, with 15 bases sitting between them. Sequencing was performed on peripheral blood mononuclear cells, taken 30 days after allogeneic stem cell transplant. The genes are TRBV5-6 and TRBJ2-7; a possible D gene is TRBD1 (6 bases). The clonotype originates from a female patient in her forties or fifties who had an allogeneic stem cell transplant from an unrelated donor, so T cells may come from the graft donor. Some clones in this sample may be carry-over from other donors' samples. The CDR3 reads CASSFEQGLLYEQYF. In nucleotides, the CDR3 is TGTGCCAGCAGCTTTGAGCAGGGGCTCCTCTACGAGCAGTACTTC. The whole variable domain, remainder taken from reference TRBV5-6 and TRBJ2-7, is DAGVTQSPTHLIKTRGQQVTLRCSPKSGHDTVSWYQQALGQGPQFIFQYYEEEERQRGNFPDRFSGHQFPNYSSELNVNALLLGDSALYLCASSFEQGLLYEQYFGPGTRLTVT.